These 5 T cell receptor beta chains came from one sample sequenced in a study of blood T cell repertoires in COVID-19. Clones were read by immunoSEQ multiplex PCR, and TCRdb kept only the in-frame ones, dropping some. The table lists roughly 80,000 clones, around 90% of them singletons. The sample was peripheral blood. These receptors were taken from a woman older than 75 with active or convalescent COVID-19.

V and J are TRBV4-1 and TRBJ1-3; the D gene is possibly TRBD1 (6 bases). Germline V lookup: CDR1 MGHRA, CDR2 YSYEKL. This CDR3 region has 20 residues. V was cut by 4 bases and J by 0 bases, with 25 bases left in between. The CDR3 protein is CASSPYPRGQTGFSGNTIYF. CDR3 coding DNA: TGCGCCAGCAGCCCGTATCCTCGGGGCCAGACAGGCTTCTCTGGAAACACCATATATTTT.

The chain is built from TRBV4-1 and TRBJ1-2; D is perhaps TRBD1 (6 bases). CDR1 is MGHRA and CDR2 is YSYEKL in the germline V gene. The CDR3 covers 16 residues. Trimming shortened V by 0 bases and J by 4 bases, and 15 bases separated the two germline ends. The DNA of the CDR3 is TGCGCCAGCAGCCAAGATCAGGTAGCAGGGGTCTATGGCTACACCTTC. Protein: CASSQDQVAGVYGYTF.

V usage is TRBV18 and J usage is TRBJ1-2, with D possibly TRBD1 on 6 matching bases. Germline assignment: CDR1 KGHSH and CDR2 LQKENI. This CDR3 is 14 amino acids long. V gave up 6 bases and J gave up 0 bases, with 11 bases separating them. The chain's CDR3 is CASSDRRSNYGYTF. The CDR3 DNA reads as TGTGCCAGCTCCGACAGGCGGTCTAACTATGGCTACACCTTC.

The chain uses TRBV28 and TRBJ1-1, with 8 bases matching TRBD1. Germline lookup yields CDR1 MDHEN and CDR2 SYDVKM. V lost 3 bases and J lost 1; bases outside the gene matches: 4. This CDR3 region has 15 residues. CDR3 sequence (DNA): TGTGCCAGCAGTTTTTCAGGGGGCCCGAACACTGAAGCTTTCTTT. Encoded protein: CASSFSGGPNTEAFF. The whole variable domain, remainder taken from reference TRBV28 and TRBJ1-1, is DVKVTQSSRYLVKRTGEKVFLECVQDMDHENMFWYRQDPGLGLRLIYFSYDVKMKEKGDIPEGYSVSREKKERFSLILESASTNQTSMYLCASSFSGGPNTEAFFGQGTRLTVV.

This clone occurred a few times. The CDR3 nucleotides read TGTGCCAGCAGCCCGGGGACTAGCGGCGCCTACGAGCAGTACTTC. It is translated as CASSPGTSGAYEQYF. This chain uses TRBV11-3 with TRBJ2-7; 11 bases are shared with TRBD2. Germline trimming cut 5 bases from V and 2 bases from J; bases unmatched to any gene: 5. CDR1 is SGHNT, CDR2 YENEEA, per germline. The CDR3 extends over 15 amino acids.